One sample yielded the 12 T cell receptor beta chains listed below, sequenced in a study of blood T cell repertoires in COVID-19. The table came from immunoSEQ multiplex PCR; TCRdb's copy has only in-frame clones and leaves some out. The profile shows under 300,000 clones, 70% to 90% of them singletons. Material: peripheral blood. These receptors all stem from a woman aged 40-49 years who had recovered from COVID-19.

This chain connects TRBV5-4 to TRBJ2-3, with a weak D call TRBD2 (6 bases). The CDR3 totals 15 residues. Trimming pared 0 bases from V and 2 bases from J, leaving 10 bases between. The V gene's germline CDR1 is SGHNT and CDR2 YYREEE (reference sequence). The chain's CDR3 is CASSLDAGNTDTQYF. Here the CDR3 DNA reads TGTGCCAGCAGCTTGGACGCGGGGAACACAGATACGCAGTATTTT.

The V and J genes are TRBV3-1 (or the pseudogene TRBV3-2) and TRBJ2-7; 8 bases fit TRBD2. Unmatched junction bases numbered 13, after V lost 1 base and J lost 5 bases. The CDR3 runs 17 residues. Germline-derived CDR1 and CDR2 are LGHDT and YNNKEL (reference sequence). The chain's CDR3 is CASSQVARSAGVHEQYF. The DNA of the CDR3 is TGTGCCAGCAGCCAAGTAGCGCGCTCAGCGGGAGTGCACGAGCAGTACTTC.

Here the CDR3 DNA reads TGCGCCAGCAGGGGAGGACAGGGGGCATGGGGAGAGACCCAGTACTTC. Its translation: CASRGGQGAWGETQYF. The chain carries TRBV5-1 and TRBJ2-5; 11 bases align to TRBD1. CDR1 is SGHRS and CDR2 is YFSETQ in the germline V gene. The length of the CDR3 is 16 residues. Trimming took 5 bases from V and 4 from J; bases not matched to a gene: 10.

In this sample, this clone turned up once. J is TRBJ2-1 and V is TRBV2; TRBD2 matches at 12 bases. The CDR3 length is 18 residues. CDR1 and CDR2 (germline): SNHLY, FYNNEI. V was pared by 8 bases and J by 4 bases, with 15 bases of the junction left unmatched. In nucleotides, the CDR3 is TGTGCCAGCGCGAAGTCCCCCCTTGGGACTAGCGGGTACAATGAGCAGTTCTTC. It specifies CASAKSPLGTSGYNEQFF.

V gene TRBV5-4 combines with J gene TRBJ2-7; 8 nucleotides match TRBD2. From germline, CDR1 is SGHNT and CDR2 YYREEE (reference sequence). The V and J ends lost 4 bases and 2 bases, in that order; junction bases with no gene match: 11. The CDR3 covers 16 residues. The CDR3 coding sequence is TGTGCCAGCAGCGCCACCACTAGCGGTCCTACCTACGAGCAGTACTTC. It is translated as CASSATTSGPTYEQYF. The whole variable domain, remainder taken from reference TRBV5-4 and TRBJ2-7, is ETGVTQSPTHLIKTRGQQVTLRCSSQSGHNTVSWYQQALGQGPQFIFQYYREEENGRGNFPPRFSGLQFPNYSSELNVNALELDDSALYLCASSATTSGPTYEQYFGPGTRLTVT.

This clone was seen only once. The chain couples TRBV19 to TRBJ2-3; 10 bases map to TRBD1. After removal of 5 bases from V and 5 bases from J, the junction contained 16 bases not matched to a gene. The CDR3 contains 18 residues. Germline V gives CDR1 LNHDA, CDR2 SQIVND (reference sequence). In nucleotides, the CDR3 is TGTGCCAGTAGTCTATTTTCGGTCGGACAGGGGGGAATAGATACGCAGTATTTT. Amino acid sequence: CASSLFSVGQGGIDTQYF.

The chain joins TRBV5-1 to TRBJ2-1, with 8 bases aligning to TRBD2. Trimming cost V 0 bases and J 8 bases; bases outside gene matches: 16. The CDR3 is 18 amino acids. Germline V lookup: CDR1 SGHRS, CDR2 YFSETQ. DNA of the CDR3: TGCGCCAGCAGCTTGGGAAGGGGTTCCAGCGGGAGTAGGGATGAGCAGTTCTTC. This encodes CASSLGRGSSGSRDEQFF. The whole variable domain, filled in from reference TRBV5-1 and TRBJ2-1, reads KAGVTQTPRYLIKTRGQQVTLSCSPISGHRSVSWYQQTPGQGLQFLFEYFSETQRNKGNFPGRFSGRQFSNSRSEMNVSTLELGDSALYLCASSLGRGSSGSRDEQFFGPGTRLTVL.

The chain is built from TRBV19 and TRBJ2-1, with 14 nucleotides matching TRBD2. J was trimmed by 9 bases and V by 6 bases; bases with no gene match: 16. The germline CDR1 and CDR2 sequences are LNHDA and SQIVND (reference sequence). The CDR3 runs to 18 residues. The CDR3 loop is CASRERTSGGPPSGEQFF. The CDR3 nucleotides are TGTGCCAGTAGGGAAAGGACTAGCGGGGGGCCTCCAAGCGGTGAGCAGTTCTTC. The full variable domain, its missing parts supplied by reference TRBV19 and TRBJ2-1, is DGGITQSPKYLFRKEGQNVTLSCEQNLNHDAMYWYRQDPGQGLRLIYYSQIVNDFQKGDIAEGYSVSREKKESFPLTVTSAQKNPTAFYLCASRERTSGGPPSGEQFFGPGTRLTVL.

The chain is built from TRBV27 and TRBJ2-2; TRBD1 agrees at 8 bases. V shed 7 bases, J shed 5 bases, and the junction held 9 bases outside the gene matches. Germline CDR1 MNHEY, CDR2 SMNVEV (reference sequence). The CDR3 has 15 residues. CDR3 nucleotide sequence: TGTGCCAGCAAAAAATCAGGGGGCAGAACCGGGGAGCTGTTTTTT. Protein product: CASKKSGGRTGELFF.

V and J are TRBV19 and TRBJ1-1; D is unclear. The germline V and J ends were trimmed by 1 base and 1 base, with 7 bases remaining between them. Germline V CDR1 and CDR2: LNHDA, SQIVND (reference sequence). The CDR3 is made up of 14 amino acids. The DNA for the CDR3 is TGTGCCAGTAGTATAGTTTCAGGGAACACTGAAGCTTTCTTT. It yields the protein CASSIVSGNTEAFF.

The CDR3 is CASSSSVSPLHF. As DNA, the CDR3 is TGTGCCAGCAGCTCATCGGTTTCACCCCTCCACTTT. The genes are TRBV7-9 and TRBJ1-6; D unclear. Germline V gene lookup returns CDR1 SEHNR and CDR2 FQNEAQ (reference sequence). The CDR3 runs to 12 residues. Deletions cut 4 bases from V and 9 bases from J, with 7 bases between.

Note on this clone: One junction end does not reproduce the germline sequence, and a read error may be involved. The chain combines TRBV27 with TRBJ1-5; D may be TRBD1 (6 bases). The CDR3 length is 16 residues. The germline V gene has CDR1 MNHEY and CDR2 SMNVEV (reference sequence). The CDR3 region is CASRGGAGGSNQPQHF. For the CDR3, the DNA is TGCGCCAGCCGGGGGGGGGCGGGGGGCAGCAATCAGCCCCAGCATTTT.